This T cell receptor (beta chain) was recorded in a study of early T cells in non-severe SARS-CoV-2 infection. Study-level background: The authors sequenced bulk RNA from unsorted whole blood, leaving chains unpaired.

Worth noting for this clonotype: Its target is not known. A read error may produce the germline difference seen at one junction end.

This CDR3 spans 13 amino acids. As part of library construction, unique molecular identifiers were attached to individual cDNA molecules. TCRdb reprocessed the 5' RACE reads with MiXCR, giving one entry per CDR3 protein. The data show 85,000 to 90,000 distinct CDR3 sequences, 11% to 15% seen once. General study findings and limits: Anti-spike CD8 responses were favored in VDJdb matching, and private and CD4 specificities were missed.

This TCR was sampled from an adult who was a healthcare worker with PCR-confirmed SARS-CoV-2 infection or an uninfected control (not recorded which). The sequenced material came from whole blood. The chain recombines TRBV12-3 or TRBV12-4 with TRBJ1-3; 8 bases are shared with TRBD1. The CDR3 nucleotides are TGTGCCAGCAGTTTTGGACAGGGAAGCACCATATATTTT. Encoded protein: CASSFGQGSTIYF.